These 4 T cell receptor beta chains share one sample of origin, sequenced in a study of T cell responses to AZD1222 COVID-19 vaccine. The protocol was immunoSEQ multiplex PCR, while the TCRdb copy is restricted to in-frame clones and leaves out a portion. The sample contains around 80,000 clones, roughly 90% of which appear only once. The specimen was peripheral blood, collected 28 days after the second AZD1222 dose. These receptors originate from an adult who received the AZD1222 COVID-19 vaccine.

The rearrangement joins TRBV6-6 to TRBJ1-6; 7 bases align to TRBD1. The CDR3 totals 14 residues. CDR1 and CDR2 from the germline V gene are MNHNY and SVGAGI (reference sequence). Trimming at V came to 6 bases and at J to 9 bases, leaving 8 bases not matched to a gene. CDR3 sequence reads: CASSQGGVGSPLHF. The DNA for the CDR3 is TGTGCCAGCAGCCAGGGGGGCGTCGGTTCACCCCTCCACTTT.

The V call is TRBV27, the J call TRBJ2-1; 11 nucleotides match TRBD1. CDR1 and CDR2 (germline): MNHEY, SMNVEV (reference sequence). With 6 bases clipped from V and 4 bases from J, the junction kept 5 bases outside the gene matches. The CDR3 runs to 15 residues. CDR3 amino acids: CASSSGTGGYNEQFF. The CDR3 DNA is TGTGCCAGCAGCTCCGGGACAGGGGGATACAATGAGCAGTTCTTC.

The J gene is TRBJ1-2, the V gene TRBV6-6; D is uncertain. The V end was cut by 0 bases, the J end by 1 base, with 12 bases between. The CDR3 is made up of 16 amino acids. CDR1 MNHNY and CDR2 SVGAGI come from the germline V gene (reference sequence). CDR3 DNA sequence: TGTGCCAGCAGTTACTCGAGCAGGACTGATAACTATGGCTACACCTTC. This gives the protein CASSYSSRTDNYGYTF.

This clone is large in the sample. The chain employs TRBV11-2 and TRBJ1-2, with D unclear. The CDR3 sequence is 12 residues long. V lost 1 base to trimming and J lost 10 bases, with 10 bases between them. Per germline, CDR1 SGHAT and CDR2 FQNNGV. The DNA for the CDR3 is TGTGCCAGCAGCTTAGTGTCTTGGTACTACACCTTC. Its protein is CASSLVSWYYTF.